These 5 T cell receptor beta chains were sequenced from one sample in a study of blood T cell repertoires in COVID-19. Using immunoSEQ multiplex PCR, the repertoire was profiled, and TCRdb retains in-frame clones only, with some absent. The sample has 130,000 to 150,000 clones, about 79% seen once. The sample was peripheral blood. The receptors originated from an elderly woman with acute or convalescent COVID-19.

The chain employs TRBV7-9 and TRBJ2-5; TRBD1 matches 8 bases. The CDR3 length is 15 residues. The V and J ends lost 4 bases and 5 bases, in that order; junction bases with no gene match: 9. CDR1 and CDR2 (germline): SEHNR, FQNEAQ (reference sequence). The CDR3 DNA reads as TGTGCCAGCAGCTCGAGAGACAGGGGTCACGAGACCCAGTACTTC. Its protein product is CASSSRDRGHETQYF.

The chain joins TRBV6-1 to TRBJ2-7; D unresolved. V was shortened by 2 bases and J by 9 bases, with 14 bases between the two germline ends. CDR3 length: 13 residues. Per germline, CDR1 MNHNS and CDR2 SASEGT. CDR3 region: CASSEYMGLGQYF. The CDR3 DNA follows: TGTGCCAGCAGTGAATACATGGGCCTGGGGCAGTACTTC.

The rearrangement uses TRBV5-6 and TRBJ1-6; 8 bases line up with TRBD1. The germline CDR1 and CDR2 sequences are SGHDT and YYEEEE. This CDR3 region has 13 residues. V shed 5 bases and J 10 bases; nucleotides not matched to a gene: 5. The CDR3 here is CASSGQGRSPLHF. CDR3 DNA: TGTGCCAGCAGTGGACAGGGACGATCACCCCTCCACTTT.

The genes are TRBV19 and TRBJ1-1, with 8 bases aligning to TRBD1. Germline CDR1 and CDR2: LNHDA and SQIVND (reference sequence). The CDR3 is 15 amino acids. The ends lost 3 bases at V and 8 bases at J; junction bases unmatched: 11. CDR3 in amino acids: CASSITWTGTGEAFF. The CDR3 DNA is TGTGCCAGTAGTATCACGTGGACAGGGACCGGGGAAGCTTTCTTT.

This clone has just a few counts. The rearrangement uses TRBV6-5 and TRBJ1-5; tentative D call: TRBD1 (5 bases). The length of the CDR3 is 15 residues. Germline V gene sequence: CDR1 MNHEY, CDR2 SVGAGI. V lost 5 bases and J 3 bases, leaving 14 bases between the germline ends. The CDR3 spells CASSPIQGLNQPQHF. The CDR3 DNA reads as TGTGCCAGCAGTCCCATCCAGGGCCTCAATCAGCCCCAGCATTTT.